Listed below are T cell receptor beta chains from one sample, sequenced in a study of T cell repertoires in cytomegalovirus infection. In TCRdb, the reads were re-called with MiXCR into one record per CDR3 protein. This table has approximately 340,000 distinct CDR3 sequences, 25% to 35% appearing once. Their cognate antigens are unknown. The source material was cultured PBMCs, sampled from culture after CMV antigen stimulation. These receptors all stem from a human donor in good health (CMV status not recorded). Some clones in this sample may be carry-over from other donors' samples. The CDR3 runs from the conserved cysteine through the conserved F or W. The D gene is left open where the match is weak. Rows give clone size only sometimes, using once, few, many, or a class for an expanded clone.

size: few
D: -
V: TRBV13
J: TRBJ1-2
CDR3: CASSSRQVPSGYTF
DNA: TGTGCCAGCAGCTCCCGACAGGTCCCTTCTGGCTACACCTTC

size: -
D: -
V: TRBV6-1
J: TRBJ1-2
CDR3: CASRDGLGLLFPGYTF
DNA: TGTGCCAGCAGAGACGGACTCGGCCTGCTATTCCCTGGCTACACCTTC

size: many
D: -
V: TRBV7-6
J: TRBJ2-3
CDR3: CASSLFGNTDTQYF
DNA: TGTGCCAGCAGCTTATTTGGTAACACAGATACGCAGTATTTT

size: few
D: TRBD2
V: TRBV10-3
J: TRBJ2-5
CDR3: CAISESARAGGGETQYF
DNA: TGTGCCATCAGTGAGTCCGCCCGAGCGGGAGGTGGGGAGACCCAGTACTTC

size: -
D: -
V: TRBV20-1
J: TRBJ2-5
CDR3: CSAKSPRGRETQYF
DNA: TGCAGTGCTAAGAGCCCCCGGGGAAGGGAGACCCAGTACTTC

size: -
D: -
V: TRBV11-2
J: TRBJ1-1
CDR3: CASSLVADMNTEAFF
DNA: TGTGCCAGCAGCTTAGTCGCAGACATGAACACTGAAGCTTTCTTT

size: -
D: -
V: TRBV7-9
J: TRBJ1-5
CDR3: CASSPSASDQPQHF
DNA: TGTGCCAGCAGCCCGAGCGCGTCGGATCAGCCCCAGCATTTT

size: few
D: -
V: TRBV25-1
J: TRBJ1-1
CDR3: CASSGEVPEAFF
DNA: TGTGCCAGCAGTGGAGAGGTCCCTGAAGCTTTCTTT

size: few
D: TRBD2
V: TRBV5-6
J: TRBJ2-1
CDR3: CASSRPPGLASYNEQFF
DNA: TGTGCCAGCAGCAGACCGCCGGGACTAGCGTCCTACAATGAGCAGTTCTTC

size: -
D: -
V: TRBV11-2
J: TRBJ1-1
CDR3: CASSLEFGYGAGPNTEAFF
DNA: TGTGCCAGCAGCTTAGAGTTTGGCTACGGGGCAGGGCCGAACACTGAAGCTTTCTTT

size: -
D: -
V: TRBV5-6
J: TRBJ1-5
CDR3: CASSSWDVGSHQPQHF
DNA: TGTGCCAGCAGCTCTTGGGACGTCGGCAGTCATCAGCCCCAGCATTTT

size: -
D: -
V: TRBV10-3
J: TRBJ2-1
CDR3: CAISERGAQNNEQFF
DNA: TGTGCCATCAGTGAGCGGGGGGCCCAAAACAATGAGCAGTTCTTC

size: few
D: TRBD1
V: TRBV7-9
J: TRBJ2-7
CDR3: CASSSGQANSYEQYF
DNA: TGTGCCAGCAGCTCGGGACAGGCTAACTCCTACGAGCAGTACTTC

size: -
D: TRBD1
V: TRBV5-1
J: TRBJ1-5
CDR3: CASSLEGQGQPQHF
DNA: TGCGCCAGCAGCTTGGAAGGACAGGGTCAGCCCCAGCATTTT

size: few
D: TRBD2
V: TRBV18
J: TRBJ2-1
CDR3: CASSPPGTSGYNEQFF
DNA: TGTGCCAGCTCCCCACCCGGGACTAGCGGCTACAATGAGCAGTTCTTC

size: -
D: -
V: TRBV7-9
J: TRBJ2-1
CDR3: CASSLAWTPTSYNEQFF
DNA: TGTGCCAGCAGCTTAGCATGGACGCCCACATCCTACAATGAGCAGTTCTTC

size: many
D: TRBD1
V: TRBV5-6
J: TRBJ2-3
CDR3: CASSGRQGVTDTQYF
DNA: TGTGCCAGCAGCGGGAGACAGGGGGTCACAGATACGCAGTATTTT

size: -
D: -
V: TRBV7-6
J: TRBJ2-1
CDR3: CASSQGGDEQFF
DNA: TGTGCCAGCAGCCAGGGTGGGGATGAGCAGTTCTTC

size: -
D: -
V: TRBV19
J: TRBJ2-7
CDR3: CASSTRDLRNEQYF
DNA: TGTGCCAGTAGTACCCGGGACCTAAGGAACGAGCAGTACTTC

size: -
D: -
V: TRBV28
J: TRBJ1-1
CDR3: CASSLPPGIEAFF
DNA: TGTGCCAGCAGTCTCCCCCCGGGGATCGAAGCTTTCTTT

size: -
D: TRBD1
V: TRBV19
J: TRBJ2-2
CDR3: CASSFEGAGTGELFF
DNA: TGTGCCAGTAGTTTCGAGGGGGCCGGAACCGGGGAGCTGTTTTTT

size: -
D: -
V: TRBV7-8
J: TRBJ1-5
CDR3: CASSLGGALYQPQHF
DNA: TGTGCCAGCAGCTTAGGAGGGGCCCTATATCAGCCCCAGCATTTT

size: few
D: TRBD1
V: TRBV7-2
J: TRBJ1-2
CDR3: CASSLTPGQGIAYGYTF
DNA: TGTGCCAGCAGCTTAACTCCGGGACAGGGAATAGCCTATGGCTACACCTTC

size: -
D: TRBD1
V: TRBV6-1
J: TRBJ2-7
CDR3: CASSEVPGGRLYEQYF
DNA: TGTGCCAGCAGTGAAGTCCCAGGGGGCCGACTCTACGAGCAGTACTTC

size: -
D: -
V: TRBV29-1
J: TRBJ1-5
CDR3: CSVEAEDGLEGQPQHF
DNA: TGCAGCGTTGAAGCTGAAGACGGACTCGAAGGTCAGCCCCAGCATTTT

size: -
D: -
V: TRBV12-3/TRBV12-4
J: TRBJ1-2
CDR3: CASSVNYGYTF
DNA: TGTGCCAGCAGTGTGAACTATGGCTACACCTTC

size: -
D: -
V: TRBV3-1
J: TRBJ2-1
CDR3: CASSAPGAEQFF
DNA: TGTGCCAGCAGCGCCCCGGGGGCGGAGCAGTTCTTC

size: few
D: TRBD2
V: TRBV28
J: TRBJ2-1
CDR3: CASSSLAGFRNEQFF
DNA: TGTGCCAGCAGTTCACTAGCGGGATTTAGGAATGAGCAGTTCTTC

size: -
D: TRBD1
V: TRBV28
J: TRBJ1-2
CDR3: CASSFGTVYGYTF
DNA: TGTGCCAGCAGTTTTGGGACAGTCTATGGCTACACCTTC

size: -
D: TRBD2
V: TRBV30
J: TRBJ2-1
CDR3: CAWRLAGPYNEQFF
DNA: TGTGCCTGGAGACTAGCGGGCCCATACAATGAGCAGTTCTTC

size: many
D: TRBD1
V: TRBV28
J: TRBJ1-6
CDR3: CASSLLPGQGNSPLHF
DNA: TGTGCCAGCAGTTTACTGCCGGGACAGGGCAATTCACCCCTCCACTTT

size: -
D: -
V: TRBV27
J: TRBJ1-5
CDR3: CASSSHEGNADQPQHF
DNA: TGTGCCAGCAGTTCGCACGAGGGCAACGCGGATCAGCCCCAGCATTTT

size: few
D: -
V: TRBV12-3/TRBV12-4
J: TRBJ1-1
CDR3: CASSNDRRAEAFF
DNA: TGTGCCAGCAGCAACGACAGACGGGCTGAAGCTTTCTTT

size: few
D: TRBD2
V: TRBV5-4
J: TRBJ2-7
CDR3: CASSRDGRAYEQYF
DNA: TGTGCCAGCAGCCGAGACGGGAGGGCCTACGAGCAGTACTTC

size: -
D: -
V: TRBV19
J: TRBJ1-1
CDR3: CASTGRTTITEAFF
DNA: TGTGCCAGCACAGGGCGTACAACGATCACTGAAGCTTTCTTT

size: -
D: -
V: TRBV9
J: TRBJ1-1
CDR3: CASSKQITPSANTEAFF
DNA: TGTGCCAGCAGCAAACAGATAACCCCTTCCGCGAACACTGAAGCTTTCTTT

size: many
D: -
V: TRBV3-1
J: TRBJ1-5
CDR3: CASSQVGLGQPQHF
DNA: TGTGCCAGCAGCCAAGTAGGACTCGGACAGCCCCAGCATTTT

size: -
D: -
V: TRBV5-1
J: TRBJ1-1
CDR3: CASSGTGKTEAFF
DNA: TGCGCCAGCAGCGGCACAGGGAAAACTGAAGCTTTCTTT

size: few
D: -
V: TRBV6-1
J: TRBJ1-4
CDR3: CASSEAKGKNEKLFF
DNA: TGTGCCAGCAGTGAAGCGAAGGGGAAGAATGAAAAACTGTTTTTT

size: few
D: -
V: TRBV12-3/TRBV12-4
J: TRBJ1-1
CDR3: CATVGGTEAFF
DNA: TGTGCCACCGTGGGGGGGACTGAAGCTTTCTTT

size: -
D: -
V: TRBV28
J: TRBJ1-2
CDR3: CASSSGSGNYGYTF
DNA: TGTGCCAGCAGTTCCGGGTCGGGGAACTATGGCTACACCTTC

size: many
D: -
V: TRBV7-2
J: TRBJ2-3
CDR3: CASRSGADTQYF
DNA: TGTGCCAGCAGATCAGGGGCAGATACGCAGTATTTT

size: -
D: TRBD2
V: TRBV7-2
J: TRBJ2-7
CDR3: CASSPSAAGGTYEQYF
DNA: TGTGCCAGCAGCCCCTCCGCAGCGGGGGGAACCTACGAGCAGTACTTC

size: few
D: TRBD1
V: TRBV7-2
J: TRBJ2-7
CDR3: CASSWPGTGVHEQYF
DNA: TGTGCCAGCAGCTGGCCCGGGACAGGAGTCCACGAGCAGTACTTC

size: -
D: TRBD1
V: TRBV10-3
J: TRBJ2-7
CDR3: CAIRGQGLNYEQYF
DNA: TGTGCCATCAGGGGACAGGGTCTGAACTACGAGCAGTACTTC

size: -
D: -
V: TRBV7-2
J: TRBJ1-5
CDR3: CASSPRAGEFGQPQHF
DNA: TGTGCCAGCAGCCCCCGGGCAGGGGAATTCGGGCAGCCCCAGCATTTT

size: few
D: -
V: TRBV4-1
J: TRBJ1-5
CDR3: CASSLGGGSGNQPQHF
DNA: TGTGCCAGCAGCCTAGGCGGGGGAAGCGGCAATCAGCCCCAGCATTTT

size: -
D: -
V: TRBV7-3
J: TRBJ2-2
CDR3: CASGPPGELFF
DNA: TGTGCCAGCGGCCCCCCCGGGGAGCTGTTTTTT

size: -
D: -
V: TRBV20-1
J: TRBJ1-2
CDR3: CSARGRDNYGYTF
DNA: TGCAGTGCTAGAGGAAGGGACAACTATGGCTACACCTTC

size: -
D: -
V: TRBV7-9
J: TRBJ2-3
CDR3: CASSRGSSTTDTQYF
DNA: TGTGCCAGCAGCCGCGGGTCAAGTACCACAGATACGCAGTATTTT

size: -
D: -
V: TRBV4-1
J: TRBJ1-2
CDR3: CASSQESGQMGGYTF
DNA: TGTGCCAGCAGCCAAGAGTCCGGGCAGATGGGCGGCTACACCTTC

size: -
D: -
V: TRBV27
J: TRBJ2-5
CDR3: CASSFDTRNRETQYF
DNA: TGTGCCAGCAGTTTCGACACCCGAAATCGAGAGACCCAGTACTTC

size: few
D: -
V: TRBV11-2
J: TRBJ1-6
CDR3: CASSLNPGSSYSPLHF
DNA: TGTGCCAGCAGTTTGAATCCGGGATCCTCCTATTCACCCCTCCACTTT

size: few
D: -
V: TRBV19
J: TRBJ1-2
CDR3: CASIGDSDGYTF
DNA: TGTGCCAGTATAGGCGATTCGGATGGCTACACCTTC

size: -
D: -
V: TRBV12-3/TRBV12-4
J: TRBJ2-1
CDR3: CASSLTTASSGNEQFF
DNA: TGTGCCAGCAGCCTTACGACGGCGAGTAGTGGCAATGAGCAGTTCTTC

size: few
D: TRBD2
V: TRBV20-1
J: TRBJ2-2
CDR3: CSSGRAGTGELFF
DNA: TGCAGCTCCGGGAGGGCGGGCACCGGGGAGCTGTTTTTT

size: few
D: TRBD1
V: TRBV7-2
J: TRBJ1-4
CDR3: CASSLVAGQGFEKLFF
DNA: TGTGCCAGCAGCCTCGTGGCGGGACAGGGGTTTGAAAAACTGTTTTTT

size: -
D: TRBD2
V: TRBV3-1
J: TRBJ2-7
CDR3: CASSRSASGGAVSSYEQYF
DNA: TGTGCCAGCAGCCGCTCCGCTAGCGGGGGGGCCGTCTCTTCATACGAGCAGTACTTC

size: -
D: TRBD2
V: TRBV10-3
J: TRBJ2-3
CDR3: CAIRNSGSTNSGDTQYF
DNA: TGTGCCATCAGAAATAGCGGGAGTACTAACTCAGGGGATACGCAGTATTTT

size: many
D: TRBD1
V: TRBV14
J: TRBJ1-2
CDR3: CASSRDSKNYGYTF
DNA: TGTGCCAGCAGCCGGGACAGCAAAAACTATGGCTACACCTTC